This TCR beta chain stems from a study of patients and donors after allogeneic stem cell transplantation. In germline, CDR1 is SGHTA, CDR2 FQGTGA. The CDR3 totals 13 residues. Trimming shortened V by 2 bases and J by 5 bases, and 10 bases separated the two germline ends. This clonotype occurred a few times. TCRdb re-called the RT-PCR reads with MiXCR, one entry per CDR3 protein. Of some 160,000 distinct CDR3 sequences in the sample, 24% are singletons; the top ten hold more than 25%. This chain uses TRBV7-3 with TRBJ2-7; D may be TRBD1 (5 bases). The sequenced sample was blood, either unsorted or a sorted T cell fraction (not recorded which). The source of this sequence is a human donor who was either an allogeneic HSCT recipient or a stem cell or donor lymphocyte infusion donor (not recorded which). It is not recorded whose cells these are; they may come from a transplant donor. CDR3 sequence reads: CASSLQVRDEQYF. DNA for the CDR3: TGTGCCAGCAGCTTACAAGTCAGGGACGAGCAGTACTTC.